These T cell receptor beta chains were read from a single sample in a study of cytotoxic CD8 clonotypes in ibrutinib-treated CLL. This table comes from immunoSEQ multiplex PCR, and its TCRdb copy is limited to in-frame clones, with some not included. The table includes about 140,000 clones, roughly 80% detected once. The input for sequencing was PBMCs, taken after 12 months of ibrutinib treatment. The receptors were sampled from a human donor with chronic lymphocytic leukemia. Both conserved end residues are part of each CDR3. D genes are given only for firm matches. Expanded clones are given a class, and other clones once, few, many or no size at all.

V,J,D,size,CDR3,DNA
TRBV19,TRBJ1-2,TRBD1,-,CASSIAYRGNYGYTF,TGTGCCAGTAGTATAGCCTACAGGGGAAACTATGGCTACACCTTC
TRBV5-1,TRBJ2-1,-,-,CASSFWDAYNEQFF,TGCGCCAGCAGCTTTTGGGACGCGTACAATGAGCAGTTCTTC
TRBV27,TRBJ2-1,-,once,CASGYSGRGNNEQFF,TGTGCCAGCGGCTATTCGGGGAGGGGGAACAATGAGCAGTTCTTC
TRBV11-2,TRBJ1-1,TRBD1,-,CASNPRQGGNTEAFF,TGTGCCAGCAACCCCCGACAGGGGGGGAACACTGAAGCTTTCTTT
TRBV18,TRBJ2-7,-,few,CASSPSGGRSYEQYF,TGTGCCAGCTCACCATCCGGGGGGCGGTCCTACGAGCAGTACTTC
TRBV5-1,TRBJ1-1,-,-,CASSLVKHTEAFF,TGCGCCAGCAGCTTGGTTAAGCACACTGAAGCTTTCTTT
TRBV11-3,TRBJ2-4,-,-,CASSSIPGRGGNIQYF,TGTGCCAGCAGCTCGATACCAGGGAGGGGGGGAAACATTCAGTACTTC
TRBV6-4,TRBJ1-5,-,-,CASITPRVSLGEGSNQPQHF,TGTGCCAGCATTACACCGCGTGTTTCTCTGGGGGAAGGGAGCAATCAGCCCCAGCATTTT
TRBV19,TRBJ1-5,-,-,CASDQGFGNQPQHF,TGTGCCAGCGATCAGGGTTTTGGAAATCAGCCCCAGCATTTT
TRBV6-1,TRBJ1-5,TRBD1,-,CASRTNRGAQPQHF,TGTGCCAGCAGGACCAACAGGGGAGCACAGCCCCAGCATTTT
TRBV7-2,TRBJ1-1,-,-,CASSLVTADEAFF,TGTGCCAGCAGCTTAGTGACTGCCGATGAAGCTTTCTTT
TRBV9,TRBJ2-3,-,-,CASSDGTRYFTDTQYF,TGTGCCAGCAGCGACGGGACTCGCTACTTCACAGATACGCAGTATTTT
TRBV6-5,TRBJ2-7,-,-,CASSPSWRRPREQYF,TGTGCCAGCAGTCCTAGTTGGAGACGTCCGAGGGAGCAGTACTTC
TRBV30,TRBJ2-1,-,few,CASSWEPPYNEQFF,TGTGCCAGTAGCTGGGAACCCCCCTACAATGAGCAGTTCTTC
TRBV5-1,TRBJ1-2,-,-,CASSLLVAGHLNYGYTF,TGCGCCAGCAGCTTGTTGGTCGCGGGACATTTGAACTATGGCTACACCTTC
TRBV6-1,TRBJ1-1,TRBD1,-,CASSEGHRGVSEAFF,TGTGCCAGCAGTGAGGGGCACAGGGGGGTCTCTGAAGCTTTCTTT
TRBV2,TRBJ2-7,-,-,CASTEGSGAPAYEQYF,TGTGCCAGCACCGAGGGGTCAGGGGCTCCCGCCTACGAGCAGTACTTC
TRBV6-1,TRBJ1-1,-,-,CASQGYTEAFF,TGTGCCAGCCAGGGCTACACTGAAGCTTTCTTT
TRBV7-8,TRBJ2-1,TRBD2,once,CASSKIWGLAGETQNEQFF,TGTGCCAGCAGCAAGATCTGGGGGCTAGCGGGAGAGACCCAAAATGAGCAGTTCTTC
TRBV7-9,TRBJ1-4,-,-,CASSPGASNEKLFF,TGTGCCAGCAGCCCGGGGGCCTCTAATGAAAAACTGTTTTTT
TRBV7-8,TRBJ2-3,-,-,CASSLVGGPDTQYF,TGTGCCAGCAGCTTAGTAGGGGGACCAGATACGCAGTATTTT
TRBV13,TRBJ2-7,-,once,CASSLTGYEQYF,TGTGCCAGCAGCCTAACAGGCTACGAGCAGTACTTC